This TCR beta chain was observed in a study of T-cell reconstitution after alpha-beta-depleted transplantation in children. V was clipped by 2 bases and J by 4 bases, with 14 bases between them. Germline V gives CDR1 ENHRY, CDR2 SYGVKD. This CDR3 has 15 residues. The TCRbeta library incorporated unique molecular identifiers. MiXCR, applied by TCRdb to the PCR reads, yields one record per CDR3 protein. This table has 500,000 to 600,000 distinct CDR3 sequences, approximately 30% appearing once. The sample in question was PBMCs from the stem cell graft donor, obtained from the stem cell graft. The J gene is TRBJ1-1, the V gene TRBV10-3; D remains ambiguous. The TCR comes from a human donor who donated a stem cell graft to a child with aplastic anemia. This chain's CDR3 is CAISETGTSGTEAFF. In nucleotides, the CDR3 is TGTGCCATCAGTGAGACCGGCACTAGTGGCACTGAAGCTTTCTTT.